This T cell receptor (beta chain) was sequenced during a study of blood T cell repertoires in COVID-19. Study-wide context: Spain, Italy and the United States supplied samples that represented acute and convalescent COVID-19. Sources were T cells, B-cell-depleted T cells, or PBMCs; the material itself was cDNA or gDNA.

The cohort comprised adults aged roughly 18 to 100 years residing in about two dozen US areas. Assay used: immunoSEQ multiplex PCR; TCRdb lists only in-frame clones, some missing. The sample has around 450,000 clones, roughly 90% seen once. The CDR3 has 15 amino acids. The V end lost 6 bases, the J end lost 0 bases, and 12 bases lay between the germline ends. Germline V lookup: CDR1 KGHSH, CDR2 LQKENI. The sequenced sample was PBMCs or T cells enriched from blood (not recorded which). The V call is TRBV18, the J call TRBJ1-5; no definite D call. The receptor was derived from a woman younger than 30 who had recovered from COVID-19. The CDR3 spells CASSLTDLSNQPQHF. The CDR3 bases are TGTGCCAGCTCTCTGACTGACCTTAGCAATCAGCCCCAGCATTTT. Based on the CDR3 plus reference TRBV18 and TRBJ1-5, the full variable domain is NAGVMQNPRHLVRRRGQEARLRCSPMKGHSHVYWYRQLPEEGLKFMVYLQKENIIDESGMPKERFSAEFPKEGPSILRIQQVVRGDSAAYFCASSLTDLSNQPQHFGDGTRLSIL.